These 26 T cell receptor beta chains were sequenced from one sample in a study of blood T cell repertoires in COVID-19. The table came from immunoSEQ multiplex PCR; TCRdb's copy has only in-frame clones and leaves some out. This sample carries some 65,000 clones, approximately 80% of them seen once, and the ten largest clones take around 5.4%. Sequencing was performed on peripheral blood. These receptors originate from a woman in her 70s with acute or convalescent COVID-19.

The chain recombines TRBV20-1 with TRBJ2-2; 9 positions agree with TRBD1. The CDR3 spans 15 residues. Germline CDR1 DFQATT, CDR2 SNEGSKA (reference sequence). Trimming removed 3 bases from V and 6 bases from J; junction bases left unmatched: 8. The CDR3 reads CSASSTGGESGELFF. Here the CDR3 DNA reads TGCAGTGCTAGTAGCACAGGGGGCGAGTCCGGGGAGCTGTTTTTT.

Written as DNA, the CDR3 is TGTGCCAGCAGCTTCGGACTAAAAAACGAGCAGTACTTC. This encodes CASSFGLKNEQYF. The gene calls are TRBV11-2 and TRBJ2-7, with D possibly TRBD2 on 6 matching bases. The CDR3 loop spans 13 amino acids. V dropped 3 bases and J dropped 5 bases, with 11 bases sitting between them. The germline V gene has CDR1 SGHAT and CDR2 FQNNGV.

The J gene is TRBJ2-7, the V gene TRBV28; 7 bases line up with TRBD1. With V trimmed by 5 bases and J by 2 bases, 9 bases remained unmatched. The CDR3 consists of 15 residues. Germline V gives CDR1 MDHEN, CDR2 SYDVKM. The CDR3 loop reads CASSPPDRAPYEQYF. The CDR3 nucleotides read TGTGCCAGCAGTCCCCCAGACAGGGCACCCTACGAGCAGTACTTC.

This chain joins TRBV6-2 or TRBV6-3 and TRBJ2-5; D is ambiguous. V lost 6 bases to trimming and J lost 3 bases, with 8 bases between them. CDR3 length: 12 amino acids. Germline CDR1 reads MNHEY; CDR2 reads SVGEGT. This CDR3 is CASSEPKETQYF. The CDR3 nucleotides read TGTGCCAGCAGCGAGCCAAAAGAGACCCAGTACTTC.

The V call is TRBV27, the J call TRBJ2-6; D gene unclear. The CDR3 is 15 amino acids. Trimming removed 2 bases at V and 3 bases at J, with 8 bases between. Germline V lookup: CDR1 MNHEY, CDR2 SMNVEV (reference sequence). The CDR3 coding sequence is TGTGCCAGCAGTTTAAAATCTCTTGGGGCCAACGTCCTGACTTTC. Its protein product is CASSLKSLGANVLTF.

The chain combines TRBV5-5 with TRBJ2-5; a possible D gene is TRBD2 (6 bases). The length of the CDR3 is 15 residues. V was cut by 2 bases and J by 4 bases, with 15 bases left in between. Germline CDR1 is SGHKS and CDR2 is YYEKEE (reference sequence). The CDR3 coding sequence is TGTGCCAGCAGCTTACTGTCAGGGCGGGGAGAGACCCAGTACTTC. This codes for CASSLLSGRGETQYF.

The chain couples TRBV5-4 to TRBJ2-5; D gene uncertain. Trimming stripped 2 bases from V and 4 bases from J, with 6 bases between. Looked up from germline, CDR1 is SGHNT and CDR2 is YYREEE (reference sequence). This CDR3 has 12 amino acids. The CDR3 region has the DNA TGTGCCAGCAGCTTAGCAACAGAGACCCAGTACTTC. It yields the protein CASSLATETQYF.

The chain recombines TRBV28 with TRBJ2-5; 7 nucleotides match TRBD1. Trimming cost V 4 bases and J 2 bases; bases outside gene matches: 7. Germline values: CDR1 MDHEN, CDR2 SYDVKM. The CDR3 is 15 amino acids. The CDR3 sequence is CASSSGTEAQETQYF. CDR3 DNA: TGTGCCAGCAGTTCCGGGACAGAGGCTCAAGAGACCCAGTACTTC.

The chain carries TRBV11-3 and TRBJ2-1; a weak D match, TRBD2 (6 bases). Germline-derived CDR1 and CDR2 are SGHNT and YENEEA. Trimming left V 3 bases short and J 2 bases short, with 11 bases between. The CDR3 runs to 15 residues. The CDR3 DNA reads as TGTGCCAGCAGCTTCGGTCCTAGCGCCTACAATGAGCAGTTCTTC. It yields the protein CASSFGPSAYNEQFF.

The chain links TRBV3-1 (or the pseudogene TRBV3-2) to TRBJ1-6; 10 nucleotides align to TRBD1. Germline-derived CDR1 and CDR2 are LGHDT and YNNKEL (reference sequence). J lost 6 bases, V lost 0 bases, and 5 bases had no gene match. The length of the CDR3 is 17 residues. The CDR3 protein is CASSQEGTGEPNSPLHF. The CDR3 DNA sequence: TGTGCCAGCAGCCAAGAAGGGACAGGGGAACCTAATTCACCCCTCCACTTT.

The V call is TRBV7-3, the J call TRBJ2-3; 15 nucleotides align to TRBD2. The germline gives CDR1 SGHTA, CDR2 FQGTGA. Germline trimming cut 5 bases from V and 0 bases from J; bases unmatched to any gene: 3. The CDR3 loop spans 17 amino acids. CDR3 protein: CASSAGLAGGSTDTQYF. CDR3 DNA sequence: TGTGCCAGCAGCGCTGGACTAGCGGGGGGGAGCACAGATACGCAGTATTTT.

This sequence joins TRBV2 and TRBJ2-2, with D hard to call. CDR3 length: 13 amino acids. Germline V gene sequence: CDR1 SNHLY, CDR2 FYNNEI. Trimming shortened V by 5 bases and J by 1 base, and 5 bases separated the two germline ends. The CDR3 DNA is TGTGCCAGCAGTTCAGAGAACACCGGGGAGCTGTTTTTT. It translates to CASSSENTGELFF.

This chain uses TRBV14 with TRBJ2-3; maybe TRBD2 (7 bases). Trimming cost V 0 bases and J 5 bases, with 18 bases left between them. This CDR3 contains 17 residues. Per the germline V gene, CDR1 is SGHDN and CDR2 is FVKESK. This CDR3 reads CASSQDLAGAFVDTQYF. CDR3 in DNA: TGTGCCAGCAGCCAAGATTTGGCGGGGGCCTTTGTAGATACGCAGTATTTT.

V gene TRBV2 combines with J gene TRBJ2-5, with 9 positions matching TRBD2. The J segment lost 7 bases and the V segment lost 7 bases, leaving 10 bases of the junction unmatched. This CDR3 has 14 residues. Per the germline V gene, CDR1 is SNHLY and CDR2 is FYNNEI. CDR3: CASMPRGGSRTQYF. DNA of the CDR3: TGTGCCAGCATGCCGCGGGGGGGATCGCGGACCCAGTACTTC.

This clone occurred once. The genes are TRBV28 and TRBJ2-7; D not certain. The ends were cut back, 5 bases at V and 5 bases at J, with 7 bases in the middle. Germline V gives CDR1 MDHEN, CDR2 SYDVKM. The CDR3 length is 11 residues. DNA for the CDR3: TGTGCCAGCAGTACTAACCACGAGCAGTACTTC. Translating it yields CASSTNHEQYF. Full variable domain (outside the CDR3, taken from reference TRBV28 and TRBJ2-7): DVKVTQSSRYLVKRTGEKVFLECVQDMDHENMFWYRQDPGLGLRLIYFSYDVKMKEKGDIPEGYSVSREKKERFSLILESASTNQTSMYLCASSTNHEQYFGPGTRLTVT.

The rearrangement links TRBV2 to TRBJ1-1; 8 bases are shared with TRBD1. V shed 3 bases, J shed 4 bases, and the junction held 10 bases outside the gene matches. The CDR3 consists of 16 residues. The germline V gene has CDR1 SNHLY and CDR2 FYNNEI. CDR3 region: CASSEQGARVGTEAFF. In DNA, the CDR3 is TGTGCCAGCAGTGAGCAGGGGGCCCGGGTGGGCACTGAAGCTTTCTTT.

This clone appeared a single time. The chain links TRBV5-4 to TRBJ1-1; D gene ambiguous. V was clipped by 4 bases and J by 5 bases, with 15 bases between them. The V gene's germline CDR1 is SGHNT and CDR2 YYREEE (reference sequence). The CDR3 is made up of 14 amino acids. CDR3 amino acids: CASSPGEGRTEAFF. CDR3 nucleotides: TGTGCCAGCAGCCCGGGTGAGGGTCGGACTGAAGCTTTCTTT.

The CDR3 DNA reads as TGCGCCAGCAGCCAAATATCGACAGGGGGATCTGGGGCCAACGTCCTGACTTTC. The encoded protein is CASSQISTGGSGANVLTF. This chain joins TRBV4-3 and TRBJ2-6; TRBD1 agrees at 9 bases. Germline CDR1 LGHNA, CDR2 YSLEER. This CDR3 comprises 18 residues. V trimming: 2 bases; J trimming: 1 base; junction bases outside the gene matches: 6.

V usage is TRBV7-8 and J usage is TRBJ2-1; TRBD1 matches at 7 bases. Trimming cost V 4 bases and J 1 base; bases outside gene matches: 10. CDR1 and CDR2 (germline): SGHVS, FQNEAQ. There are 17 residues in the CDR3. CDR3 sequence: CASSSEPTGDSYNEQFF. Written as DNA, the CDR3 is TGTGCCAGCAGCTCAGAACCCACAGGGGATTCCTACAATGAGCAGTTCTTC. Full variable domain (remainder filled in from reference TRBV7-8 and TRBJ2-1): GAGVSQSPRYKVAKRGQDVALRCDPISGHVSLFWYQQALGQGPEFLTYFQNEAQLDKSGLPSDRFFAERPEGSVSTLKIQRTQQEDSAVYLCASSSEPTGDSYNEQFFGPGTRLTVL.

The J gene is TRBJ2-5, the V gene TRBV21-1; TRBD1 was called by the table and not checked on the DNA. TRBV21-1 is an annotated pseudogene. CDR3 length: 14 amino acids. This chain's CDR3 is CASSKESRGETQYF. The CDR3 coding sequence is TGTGCCAGCAGCAAAGAGAGCAGGGGAGAGACCCAGTACTTC.

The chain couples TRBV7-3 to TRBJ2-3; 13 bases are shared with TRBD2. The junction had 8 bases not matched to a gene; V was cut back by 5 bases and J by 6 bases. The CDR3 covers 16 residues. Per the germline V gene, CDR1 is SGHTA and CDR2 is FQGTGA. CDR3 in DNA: TGTGCCAGCAGCACGGGACTAGCGGGGATTTCGGATACGCAGTATTTT. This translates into CASSTGLAGISDTQYF.

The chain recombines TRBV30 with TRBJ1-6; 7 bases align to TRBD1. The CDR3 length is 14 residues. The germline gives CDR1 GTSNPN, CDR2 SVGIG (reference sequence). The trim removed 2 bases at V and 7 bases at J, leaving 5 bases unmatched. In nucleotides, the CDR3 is TGTGCCTGGAGTCCCGGGACAGAGAATTCACCCCTCCACTTT. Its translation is CAWSPGTENSPLHF. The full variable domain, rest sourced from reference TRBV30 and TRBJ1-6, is SQTIHQWPATLVQPVGSPLSLECTVEGTSNPNLYWYRQAAGRGLQLLFYSVGIGQISSEVPQNLSASRPQDRQFILSSKKLLLSDSGFYLCAWSPGTENSPLHFGNGTRLTVT.

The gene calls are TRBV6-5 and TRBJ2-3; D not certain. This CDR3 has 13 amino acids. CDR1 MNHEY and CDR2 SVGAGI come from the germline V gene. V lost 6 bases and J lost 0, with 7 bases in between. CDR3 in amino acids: CASRHYSTDTQYF. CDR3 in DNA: TGTGCCAGCAGACATTATAGCACAGATACGCAGTATTTT.

CDR3 protein: CAISGLHKGPDTQYF. The DNA of the CDR3 is TGTGCCATCAGTGGACTTCATAAGGGGCCAGATACGCAGTATTTT. The chain recombines TRBV10-3 with TRBJ2-3; D perhaps matches TRBD1 (5 bases). CDR1 and CDR2 from the germline V gene are ENHRY and SYGVKD. The V and J ends lost 4 bases and 4 bases respectively, with 15 bases between them. The CDR3 length is 15 residues.

CDR3 loop: CASSQDSYGELFF. The CDR3 coding sequence is TGTGCCAGCAGCCAAGACTCTTACGGGGAGCTGTTTTTT. This rearrangement joins TRBV14 to TRBJ2-2; D gene ambiguous. The CDR3 sequence is 13 residues long. With 0 bases removed from V and 7 bases from J, the gap between germline ends came to 6 bases. Germline CDR1 SGHDN, CDR2 FVKESK.

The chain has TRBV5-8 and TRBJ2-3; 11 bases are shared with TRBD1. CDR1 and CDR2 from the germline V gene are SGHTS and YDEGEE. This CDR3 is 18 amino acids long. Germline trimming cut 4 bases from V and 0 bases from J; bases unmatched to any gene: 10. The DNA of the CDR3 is TGTGCCAGCAGCGAACGGACAGGGGGCCTTTTCAGCACAGATACGCAGTATTTT. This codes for CASSERTGGLFSTDTQYF.